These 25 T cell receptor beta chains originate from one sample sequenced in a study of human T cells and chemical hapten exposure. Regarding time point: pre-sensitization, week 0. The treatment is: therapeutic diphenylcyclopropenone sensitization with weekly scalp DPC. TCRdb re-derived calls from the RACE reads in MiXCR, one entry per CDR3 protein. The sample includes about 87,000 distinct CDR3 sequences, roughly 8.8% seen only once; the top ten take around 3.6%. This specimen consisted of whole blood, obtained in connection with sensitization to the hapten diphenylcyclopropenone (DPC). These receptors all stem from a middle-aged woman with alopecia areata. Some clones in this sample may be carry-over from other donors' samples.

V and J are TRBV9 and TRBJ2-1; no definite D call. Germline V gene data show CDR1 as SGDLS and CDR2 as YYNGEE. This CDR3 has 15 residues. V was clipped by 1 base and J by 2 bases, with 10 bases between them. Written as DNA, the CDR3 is TGTGCCAGCAGCGTATTGCGTCACACCTACAATGAGCAGTTCTTC. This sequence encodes CASSVLRHTYNEQFF.

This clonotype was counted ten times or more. As DNA, the CDR3 is TGCAGTGCGGCGGGGGTGGAAGCTTTCTTT. Translation gives CSAAGVEAFF. This rearrangement joins TRBV20-1 to TRBJ1-1; tentative D call: TRBD1 (5 bases). Trimming stripped 6 bases from V and 8 bases from J, with 10 bases between. There are 10 residues in the CDR3. Germline lookup yields CDR1 DFQATT and CDR2 SNEGSKA (reference sequence).

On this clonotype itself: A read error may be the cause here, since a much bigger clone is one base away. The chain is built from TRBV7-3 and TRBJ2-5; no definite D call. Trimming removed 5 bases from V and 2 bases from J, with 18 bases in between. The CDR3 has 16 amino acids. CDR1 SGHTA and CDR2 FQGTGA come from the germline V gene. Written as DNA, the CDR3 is TGTGCCAGCAGCCCCTCAGGCCGATTACATCAAGAGACCCAGTACTTC. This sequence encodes CASSPSGRLHQETQYF.

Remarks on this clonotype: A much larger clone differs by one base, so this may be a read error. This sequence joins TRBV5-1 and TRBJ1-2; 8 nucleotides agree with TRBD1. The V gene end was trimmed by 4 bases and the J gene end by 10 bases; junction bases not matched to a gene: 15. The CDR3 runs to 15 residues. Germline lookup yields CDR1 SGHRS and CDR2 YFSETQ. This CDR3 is CASSLSGQGVGDYTF. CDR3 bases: TGCGCCAGCAGCCTTTCTGGACAGGGAGTCGGTGACTACACCTTC.

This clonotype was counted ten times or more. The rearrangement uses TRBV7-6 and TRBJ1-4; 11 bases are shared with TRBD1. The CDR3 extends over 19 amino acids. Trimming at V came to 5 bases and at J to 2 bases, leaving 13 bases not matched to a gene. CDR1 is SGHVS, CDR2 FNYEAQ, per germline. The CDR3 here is CASSQRGIGQGATNEKLFF. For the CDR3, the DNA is TGTGCCAGCAGCCAAAGGGGTATCGGACAGGGGGCCACTAATGAAAAACTGTTTTTT.

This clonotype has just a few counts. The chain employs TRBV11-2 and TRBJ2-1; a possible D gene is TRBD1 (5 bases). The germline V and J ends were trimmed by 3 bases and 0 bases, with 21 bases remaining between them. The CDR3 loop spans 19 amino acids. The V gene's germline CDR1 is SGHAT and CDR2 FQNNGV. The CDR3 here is CASSFRGGQLSLSYNEQFF. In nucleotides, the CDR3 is TGTGCCAGCAGCTTTAGGGGTGGACAACTATCTCTCTCCTACAATGAGCAGTTCTTC. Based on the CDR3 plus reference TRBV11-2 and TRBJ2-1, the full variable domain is EAGVAQSPRYKIIEKRQSVAFWCNPISGHATLYWYQQILGQGPKLLIQFQNNGVVDDSQLPKDRFSAERLKGVDSTLKIQPAKLEDSAVYLCASSFRGGQLSLSYNEQFFGPGTRLTVL.

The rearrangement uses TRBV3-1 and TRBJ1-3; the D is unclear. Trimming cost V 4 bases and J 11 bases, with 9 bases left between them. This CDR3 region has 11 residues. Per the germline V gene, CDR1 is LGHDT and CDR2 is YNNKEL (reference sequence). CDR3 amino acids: CASSPGGPIYF. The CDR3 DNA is TGTGCCAGCAGCCCCGGAGGACCCATATATTTT.

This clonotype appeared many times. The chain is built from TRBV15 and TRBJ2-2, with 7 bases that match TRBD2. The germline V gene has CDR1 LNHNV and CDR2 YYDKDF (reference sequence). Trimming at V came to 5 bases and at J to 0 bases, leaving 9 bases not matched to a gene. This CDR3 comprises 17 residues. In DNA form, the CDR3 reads TGTGCCACCAGCGCTCCTGGGGGGAGGGCGAACACCGGGGAGCTGTTTTTT. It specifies CATSAPGGRANTGELFF.

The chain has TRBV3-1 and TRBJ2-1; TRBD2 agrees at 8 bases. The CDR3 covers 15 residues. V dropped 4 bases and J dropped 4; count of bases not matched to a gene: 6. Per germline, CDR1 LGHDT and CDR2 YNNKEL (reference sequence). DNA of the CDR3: TGTGCCAGCAGCCCCCGACTAGCGCTTTACAATGAGCAGTTCTTC. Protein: CASSPRLALYNEQFF.

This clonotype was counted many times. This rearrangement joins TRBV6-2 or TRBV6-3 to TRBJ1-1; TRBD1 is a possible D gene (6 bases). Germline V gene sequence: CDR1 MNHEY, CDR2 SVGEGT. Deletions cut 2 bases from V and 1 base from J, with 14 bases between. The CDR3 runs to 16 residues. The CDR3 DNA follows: TGTGCCAGCAGTTACACCCGGACAGCCCAGAACACTGAAGCTTTCTTT. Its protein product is CASSYTRTAQNTEAFF.

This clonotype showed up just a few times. The CDR3 is CAWSVGPRGAFF. The CDR3, as DNA: TGTGCCTGGAGTGTCGGTCCGAGGGGAGCTTTCTTT. The chain uses TRBV30 and TRBJ1-1; tentatively, D is TRBD1 (5 bases). V lost 0 bases, J lost 10 bases, and 12 bases lay in between. The CDR3 contains 12 residues. Germline assignment: CDR1 GTSNPN and CDR2 SVGIG (reference sequence).

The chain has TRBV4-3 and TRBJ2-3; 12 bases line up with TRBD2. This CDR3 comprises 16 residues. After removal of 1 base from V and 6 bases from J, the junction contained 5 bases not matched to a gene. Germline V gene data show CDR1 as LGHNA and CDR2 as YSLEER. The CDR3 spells CASSQGLAGGLDTQYF. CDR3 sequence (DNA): TGCGCCAGCAGCCAAGGGCTAGCGGGGGGGCTGGATACGCAGTATTTT.

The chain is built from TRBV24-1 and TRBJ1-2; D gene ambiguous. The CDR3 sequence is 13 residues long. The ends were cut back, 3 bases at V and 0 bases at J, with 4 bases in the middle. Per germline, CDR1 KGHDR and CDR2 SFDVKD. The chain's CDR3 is CATSDAANYGYTF. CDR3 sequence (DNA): TGTGCCACCAGTGATGCGGCTAACTATGGCTACACCTTC.

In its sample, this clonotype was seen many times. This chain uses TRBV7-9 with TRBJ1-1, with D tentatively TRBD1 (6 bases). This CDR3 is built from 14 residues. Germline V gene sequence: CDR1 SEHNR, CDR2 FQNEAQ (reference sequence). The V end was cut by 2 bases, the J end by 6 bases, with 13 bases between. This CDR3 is CASSLTGFGAEAFF. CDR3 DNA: TGTGCCAGCAGCTTAACAGGGTTCGGCGCTGAAGCTTTCTTT.

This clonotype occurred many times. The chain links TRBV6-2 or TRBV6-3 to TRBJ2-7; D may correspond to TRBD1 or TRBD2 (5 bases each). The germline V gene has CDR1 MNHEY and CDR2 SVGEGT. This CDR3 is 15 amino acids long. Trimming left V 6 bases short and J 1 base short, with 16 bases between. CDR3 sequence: CASRDPGRDSYEQYF. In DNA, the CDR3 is TGTGCCAGCAGAGACCCGGGACGGGATTCCTACGAGCAGTACTTC.

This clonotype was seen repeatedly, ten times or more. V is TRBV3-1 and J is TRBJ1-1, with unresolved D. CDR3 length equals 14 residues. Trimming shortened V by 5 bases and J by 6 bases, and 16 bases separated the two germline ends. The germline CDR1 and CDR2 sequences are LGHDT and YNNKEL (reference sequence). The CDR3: CASSLPGYRSEAFF. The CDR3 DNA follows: TGTGCCAGCAGCTTACCTGGGTATAGATCTGAAGCTTTCTTT.

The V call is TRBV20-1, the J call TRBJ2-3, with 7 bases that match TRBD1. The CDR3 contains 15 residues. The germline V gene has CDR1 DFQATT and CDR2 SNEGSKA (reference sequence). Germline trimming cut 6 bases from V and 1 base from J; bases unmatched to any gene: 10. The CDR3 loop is CSARRQGEGTDTQYF. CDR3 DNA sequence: TGCAGTGCCAGAAGACAGGGCGAAGGCACAGATACGCAGTATTTT.

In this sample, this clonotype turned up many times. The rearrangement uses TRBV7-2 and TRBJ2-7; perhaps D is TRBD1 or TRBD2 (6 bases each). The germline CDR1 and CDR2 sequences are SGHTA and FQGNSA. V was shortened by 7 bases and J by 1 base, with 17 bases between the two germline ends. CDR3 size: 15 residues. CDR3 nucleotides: TGTGCCAGCACCCTAGGAGGGGGTAGGTCCTACGAGCAGTACTTC. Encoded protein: CASTLGGGRSYEQYF.

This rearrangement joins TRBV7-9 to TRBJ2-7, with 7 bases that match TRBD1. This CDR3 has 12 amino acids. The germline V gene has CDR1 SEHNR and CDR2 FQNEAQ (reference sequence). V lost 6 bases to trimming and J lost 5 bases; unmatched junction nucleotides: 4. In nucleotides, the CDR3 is TGTGCCAGCAGTCTACAGGGGAACGAGCAGTACTTC. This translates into CASSLQGNEQYF.

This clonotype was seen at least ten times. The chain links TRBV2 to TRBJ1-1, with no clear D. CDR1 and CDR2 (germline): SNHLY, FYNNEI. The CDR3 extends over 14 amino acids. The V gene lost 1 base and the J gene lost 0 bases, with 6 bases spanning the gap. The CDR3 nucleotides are TGTGCCAGCAGTGAAGGGCAGCTGAACACTGAAGCTTTCTTT. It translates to CASSEGQLNTEAFF.

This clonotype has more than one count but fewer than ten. The CDR3 sequence is CASSRQGTQETQYF. In DNA form, the CDR3 reads TGTGCCAGCAGTAGACAGGGAACCCAAGAGACCCAGTACTTC. The V call is TRBV25-1, the J call TRBJ2-5; 7 bases agree with TRBD1. Germline CDR1 reads MGHDK; CDR2 reads SYGVNS. The junction had 4 bases not matched to a gene; V was cut back by 5 bases and J by 1 base. The CDR3 consists of 14 residues.

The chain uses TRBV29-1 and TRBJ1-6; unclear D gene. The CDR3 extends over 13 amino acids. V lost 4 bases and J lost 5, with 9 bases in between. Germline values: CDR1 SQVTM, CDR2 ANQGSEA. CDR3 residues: CSVVGQDNSPLHF. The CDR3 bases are TGCAGCGTTGTTGGCCAGGATAATTCACCCCTCCACTTT.

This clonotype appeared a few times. The CDR3 spells CASSDRVRTDTQYF. CDR3 nucleotides: TGTGCCAGCAGCGACAGGGTGAGGACAGATACGCAGTATTTT. V usage is TRBV12-3 or TRBV12-4 and J usage is TRBJ2-3, with 7 bases fitting TRBD1. V dropped 6 bases and J dropped 3; count of bases not matched to a gene: 6. There are 14 residues in the CDR3.

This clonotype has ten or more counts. The CDR3 DNA reads TGTGCCAGCAGCTTAGGGACGGGTTTCATGAACACTGAAGCTTTCTTT. Protein product: CASSLGTGFMNTEAFF. V usage is TRBV11-2 and J usage is TRBJ1-1; unclear D gene. The CDR3 sequence is 16 residues long. Germline V CDR1 and CDR2: SGHAT, FQNNGV. V lost 1 base and J lost 0, with 12 bases in between.

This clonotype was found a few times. This CDR3 is CASSQGAGASISGANVLTF. CDR3 coding DNA: TGCGCCAGCAGCCAAGGCGCAGGGGCCTCTATCTCTGGGGCCAACGTCCTGACTTTC. This rearrangement joins TRBV4-1 to TRBJ2-6, with a possible D match to TRBD1 (6 bases). V was shortened by 1 base and J by 0 bases, with 16 bases between the two germline ends. The germline CDR1 and CDR2 sequences are MGHRA and YSYEKL. There are 19 residues in the CDR3.